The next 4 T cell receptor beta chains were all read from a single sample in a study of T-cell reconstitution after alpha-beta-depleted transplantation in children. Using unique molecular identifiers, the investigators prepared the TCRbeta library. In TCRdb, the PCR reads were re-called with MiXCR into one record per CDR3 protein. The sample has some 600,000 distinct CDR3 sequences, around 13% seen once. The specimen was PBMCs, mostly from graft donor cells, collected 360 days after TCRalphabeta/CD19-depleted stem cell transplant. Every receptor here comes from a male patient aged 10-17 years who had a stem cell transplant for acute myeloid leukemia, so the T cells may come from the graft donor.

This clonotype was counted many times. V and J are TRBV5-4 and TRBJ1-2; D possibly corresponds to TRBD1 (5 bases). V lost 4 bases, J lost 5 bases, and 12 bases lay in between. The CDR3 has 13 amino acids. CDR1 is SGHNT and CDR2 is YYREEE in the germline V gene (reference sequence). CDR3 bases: TGTGCCAGCAGCCTAGGGGCCTCATATGGCTACACCTTC. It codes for CASSLGASYGYTF.

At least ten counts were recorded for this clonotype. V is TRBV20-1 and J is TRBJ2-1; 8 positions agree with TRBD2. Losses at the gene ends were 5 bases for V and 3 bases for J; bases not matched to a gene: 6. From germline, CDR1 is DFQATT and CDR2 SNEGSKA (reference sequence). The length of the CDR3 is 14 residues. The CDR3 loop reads CSAPGTSLYNEQFF. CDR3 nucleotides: TGCAGTGCTCCCGGGACTAGTCTCTACAATGAGCAGTTCTTC.

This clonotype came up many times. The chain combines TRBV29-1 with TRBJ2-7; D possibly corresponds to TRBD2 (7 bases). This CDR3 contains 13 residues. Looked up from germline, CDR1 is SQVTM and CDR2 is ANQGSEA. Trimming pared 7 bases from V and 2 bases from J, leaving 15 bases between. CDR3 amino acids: CSAWGGRAYEQYF. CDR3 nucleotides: TGCAGCGCCTGGGGGGGCAGGGCCTACGAGCAGTACTTC.

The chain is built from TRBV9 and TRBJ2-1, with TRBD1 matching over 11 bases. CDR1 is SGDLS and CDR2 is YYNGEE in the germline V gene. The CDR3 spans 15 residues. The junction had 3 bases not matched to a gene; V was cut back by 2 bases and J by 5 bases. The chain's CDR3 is CASSVRDRGNNEQFF. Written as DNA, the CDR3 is TGTGCCAGCAGCGTCCGGGACAGGGGGAACAATGAGCAGTTCTTC.